These 9 T cell receptor beta chains originate from one sample sequenced in a study of regulatory T cells in long-lasting Graves disease. Documented time point: newly diagnosed GD, antithyroid drugs for less than 3 months. PBMC-extracted RNA yielded the TCR library. Sequencing libraries for TCR beta were prepared with iRepertoire HTBI primers and Arm-PCR of CDR3 regions. TCRdb itself ran the multiplex PCR reads through MiXCR, one entry per CDR3 protein. The table lists 400,000 to 500,000 distinct CDR3 sequences, 13% to 15% of them singletons, with 17% in the top ten. The sample was also reused in another study, on T cells in Graves' hyperthyroidism and ophthalmopathy.

Sequences were derived from peripheral blood mononuclear cells (PBMCs), sampled at new diagnosis, from a patient treated with antithyroid drugs. All receptors derive from a woman aged 45-59 years with Graves disease.

This clonotype was counted many times. The chain joins TRBV7-9 to TRBJ2-7, with D uncertain. This CDR3 has 13 amino acids. The V and J ends lost 5 bases and 4 bases respectively, with 12 bases between them. Germline V gene data show CDR1 as SEHNR and CDR2 as FQNEAQ (reference sequence). The CDR3 DNA sequence: TGTGCCAGCAGCCCGCAGAACGGTTACGAGCAGTACTTC. It is translated as CASSPQNGYEQYF.

This clonotype has ten or more counts. This sequence joins TRBV28 and TRBJ2-7; possibly TRBD1 for D (5 bases). Between the trimmed V and J ends, which lost 3 bases and 4 bases, there was a span of 13 bases. Germline lookup yields CDR1 MDHEN and CDR2 SYDVKM. The CDR3 length is 14 residues. CDR3: CASSFSGFRYEQYF. The CDR3 DNA reads TGTGCCAGCAGTTTTTCAGGGTTCAGGTACGAGCAGTACTTC.

J is TRBJ2-3 and V is TRBV28, with 8 bases matching TRBD2. J gave up 3 bases and V 6 bases, and 5 bases lay outside the gene matches. CDR1 MDHEN and CDR2 SYDVKM come from the germline V gene. CDR3 length: 14 residues. The CDR3 is CASSVAGLTDTQYF. CDR3 nucleotide sequence: TGTGCCAGCAGCGTAGCGGGATTGACAGATACGCAGTATTTT.

At least ten counts were recorded for this clonotype. The chain combines TRBV2 with TRBJ2-4; perhaps TRBD1 as D (5 bases). The CDR3 extends over 14 amino acids. Per germline, CDR1 SNHLY and CDR2 FYNNEI. The germline V and J ends were trimmed by 3 bases and 0 bases, with 6 bases remaining between them. The CDR3 nucleotides read TGTGCCAGCAGTGAGGACACAGCCAAAAACATTCAGTACTTC. Translated: CASSEDTAKNIQYF.

The CDR3: CASSFGGGAGEQYF. DNA of the CDR3: TGTGCCAGCAGCTTTGGGGGGGGAGCAGGAGAGCAGTACTTC. This chain uses TRBV5-5 with TRBJ2-7; 7 nucleotides agree with TRBD2. Germline values: CDR1 SGHKS, CDR2 YYEKEE (reference sequence). The CDR3 contains 14 residues. With 2 bases clipped from V and 7 bases from J, the junction kept 9 bases outside the gene matches.

This clonotype came up many times. The chain has TRBV19 and TRBJ2-1; 14 bases match TRBD2. The CDR3 loop spans 15 amino acids. With 6 bases clipped from V and 7 bases from J, the junction kept 5 bases outside the gene matches. CDR1 is LNHDA, CDR2 SQIVND, per germline (reference sequence). The CDR3 reads CASRTGTSGRNEQFF. The DNA of the CDR3 is TGTGCCAGTAGGACCGGGACTAGCGGGAGAAATGAGCAGTTCTTC.

This clonotype was picked up many times. The rearrangement joins TRBV4-1 to TRBJ1-1, with D unclear. From germline, CDR1 is MGHRA and CDR2 YSYEKL. This CDR3 spans 14 amino acids. Between the trimmed V and J ends, which lost 0 bases and 5 bases, there was a span of 10 bases. CDR3 protein: CASSQEENWTEAFF. The CDR3 DNA reads as TGCGCCAGCAGCCAAGAGGAGAATTGGACTGAAGCTTTCTTT.

There are a few counts of this clonotype. This chain connects TRBV4-1 to TRBJ2-7; 7 nucleotides align to TRBD1. Trimming took 5 bases from V and 2 from J; bases not matched to a gene: 6. The CDR3 totals 14 residues. CDR1 and CDR2 (germline): MGHRA, YSYEKL. CDR3 protein: CASSILQGTYEQYF. In DNA form, the CDR3 reads TGCGCCAGCAGCATCCTACAGGGGACCTACGAGCAGTACTTC.

This clonotype came up many times. The chain has TRBV5-1 and TRBJ1-4, with 8 bases identical to TRBD1. CDR1 SGHRS and CDR2 YFSETQ come from the germline V gene. J was trimmed by 8 bases and V by 1 base; bases with no gene match: 7. The CDR3 consists of 15 residues. As DNA, the CDR3 is TGCGCCAGCAGCTTGAACGCAGGGGGCCTCGAAAAACTGTTTTTT. Translated, it gives CASSLNAGGLEKLFF.